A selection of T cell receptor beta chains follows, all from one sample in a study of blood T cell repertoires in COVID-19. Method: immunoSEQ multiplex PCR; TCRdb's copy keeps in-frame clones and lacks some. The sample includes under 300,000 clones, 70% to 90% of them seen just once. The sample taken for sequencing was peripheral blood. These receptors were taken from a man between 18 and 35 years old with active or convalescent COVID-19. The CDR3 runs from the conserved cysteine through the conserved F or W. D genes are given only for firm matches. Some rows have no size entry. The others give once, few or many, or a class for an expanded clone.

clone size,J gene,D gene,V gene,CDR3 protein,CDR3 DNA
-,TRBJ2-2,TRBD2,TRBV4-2,CASSLRLAGGAGELFF,TGTGCCAGCAGCCTCCGACTAGCGGGAGGGGCCGGGGAGCTGTTTTTT
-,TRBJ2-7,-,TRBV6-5,CASKPGSNYEQYF,TGTGCCAGCAAGCCGGGGTCTAACTACGAGCAGTACTTC
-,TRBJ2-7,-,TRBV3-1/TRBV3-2,CASSYRNSYEQYF,TGTGCCAGCAGCTACAGAAACTCCTACGAGCAGTACTTC
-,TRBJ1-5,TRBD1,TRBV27,CASRQQGAGDQPQHF,TGTGCCAGCAGACAGCAGGGGGCAGGTGATCAGCCCCAGCATTTT
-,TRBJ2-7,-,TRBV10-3,CAISERGKGNGDEQYF,TGTGCCATCAGTGAGCGGGGAAAGGGAAACGGCGACGAGCAGTACTTC
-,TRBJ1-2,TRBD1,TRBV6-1,CASSERPRQGGIGGYTF,TGTGCCAGCAGTGAGAGGCCCCGACAGGGGGGAATTGGGGGCTACACCTTC
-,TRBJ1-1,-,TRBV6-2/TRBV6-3,CASSHEARRMNTEAFF,TGTGCCAGCAGTCACGAGGCACGGCGGATGAACACTGAAGCTTTCTTT
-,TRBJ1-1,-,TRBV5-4,CASSYRRGSLSEAFF,TGTGCCAGCAGCTACCGACGGGGGTCCCTTTCTGAAGCTTTCTTT
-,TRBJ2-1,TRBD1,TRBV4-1,CASSPQIGTGNNEQFF,TGCGCCAGCAGCCCCCAGATTGGGACAGGCAACAATGAGCAGTTCTTC
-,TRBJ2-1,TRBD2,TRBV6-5,CASSYGGAYNEQFF,TGTGCCAGCAGTTATGGGGGGGCCTACAATGAGCAGTTCTTC
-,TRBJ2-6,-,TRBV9,CASSAKQLFGANVLTF,TGTGCCAGCAGCGCAAAACAGCTTTTCGGGGCCAACGTCCTGACTTTC
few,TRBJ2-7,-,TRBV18,CASSPASGNEQYF,TGTGCCAGCTCACCGGCCTCAGGCAACGAGCAGTACTTC
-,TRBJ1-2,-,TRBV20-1,CSASLAENYGYTF,TGCAGTGCTAGTCTGGCGGAAAACTATGGCTACACCTTC
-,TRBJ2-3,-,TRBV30,CAWSVIGSQYF,TGTGCCTGGAGTGTAATCGGGTCGCAGTATTTT
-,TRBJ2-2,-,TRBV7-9,CASSSEAGFGGELFF,TGTGCCAGCAGCTCAGAGGCGGGGTTCGGCGGGGAGCTGTTTTTT
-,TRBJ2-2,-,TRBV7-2,CASSLSLTGELFF,TGTGCCAGCAGCTTATCCCTCACCGGGGAGCTGTTTTTT
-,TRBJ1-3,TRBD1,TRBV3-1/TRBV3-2,CASSQTGGANTIYF,TGTGCCAGCAGCCAAACAGGGGGCGCCAACACCATATATTTT
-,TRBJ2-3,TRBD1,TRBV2,CASSGRGPADTQYF,TGTGCCAGCAGTGGAAGGGGGCCAGCAGATACGCAGTATTTT
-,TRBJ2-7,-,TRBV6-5,CASSHQAGLVYEQYF,TGTGCCAGCAGTCATCAAGCGGGCCTTGTCTACGAGCAGTACTTC
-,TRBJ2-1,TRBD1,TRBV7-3,CASSADRGGNEQFF,TGTGCCAGCAGCGCGGACAGGGGTGGCAATGAGCAGTTCTTC
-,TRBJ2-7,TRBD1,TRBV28,CASSRSTGEEQYF,TGTGCCAGCAGTCGATCCACAGGGGAAGAGCAGTACTTC
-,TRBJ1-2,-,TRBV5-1,CASSLTLVGGEPLYGYTF,TGCGCCAGCAGCTTAACTCTGGTGGGGGGTGAACCTCTCTATGGCTACACCTTC
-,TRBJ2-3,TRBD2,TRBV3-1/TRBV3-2,CASSSPSGTFTDTQYF,TGTGCCAGCAGCTCTCCTAGCGGGACGTTCACAGATACGCAGTATTTT
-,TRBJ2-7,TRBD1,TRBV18,CASSPRYLGTGLHEQYF,TGTGCCAGCTCACCACGATATCTCGGGACAGGTTTGCACGAGCAGTACTTC
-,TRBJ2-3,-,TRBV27,CAARTDTQYF,TGTGCCGCCCGGACAGATACGCAGTATTTT
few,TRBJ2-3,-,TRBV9,CASSAGLSTDTQYF,TGTGCCAGCAGCGCGGGACTTTCCACAGATACGCAGTATTTT
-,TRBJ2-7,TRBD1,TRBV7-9,CASSFGQDYEQYF,TGTGCCAGCAGCTTCGGACAGGACTACGAGCAGTACTTC
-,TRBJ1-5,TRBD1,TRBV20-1,CSASRGPTGGGQPQHF,TGCAGTGCTAGTCGGGGCCCGACAGGGGGCGGTCAGCCCCAGCATTTT
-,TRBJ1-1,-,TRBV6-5,CASSYRGALNTEAFF,TGTGCCAGCAGTTATAGGGGCGCATTGAACACTGAAGCTTTCTTT
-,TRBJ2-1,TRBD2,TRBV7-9,CATGLAGVGNEQFF,TGTGCCACCGGGCTAGCGGGAGTTGGGAATGAGCAGTTCTTC
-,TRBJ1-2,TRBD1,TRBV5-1,CASSLVQGDYGYTF,TGCGCCAGCAGCTTGGTACAGGGGGACTATGGCTACACCTTC
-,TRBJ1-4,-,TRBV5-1,CASSLGTSPGKEKLFF,TGCGCCAGCAGCTTGGGCACCTCCCCAGGAAAAGAAAAACTGTTTTTT
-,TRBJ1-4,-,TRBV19,CASMDQALGEKLFF,TGTGCCAGTATGGATCAGGCACTCGGTGAAAAACTGTTTTTT
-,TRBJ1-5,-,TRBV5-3,CASHLDYLGQPQHF,TGTGCCTCGCACCTAGACTATCTTGGGCAGCCCCAGCATTTT
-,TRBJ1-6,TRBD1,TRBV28,CATTGTVNSPLHF,TGTGCCACAACCGGGACAGTTAATTCACCCCTCCACTTT
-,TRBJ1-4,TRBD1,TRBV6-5,CASRDGQGRNEKLFF,TGTGCCAGCAGGGACGGACAGGGGAGAAATGAAAAACTGTTTTTT
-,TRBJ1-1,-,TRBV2,CASSVGEEAFF,TGTGCCAGCAGTGTTGGAGAGGAAGCTTTCTTT
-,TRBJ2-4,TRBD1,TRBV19,CASRRQGVKNIQYF,TGTGCCAGTAGGCGACAGGGGGTCAAAAACATTCAGTACTTC
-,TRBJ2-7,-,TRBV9,CASSVQGSYEQYF,TGTGCCAGCAGCGTTCAGGGCTCCTACGAGCAGTACTTC
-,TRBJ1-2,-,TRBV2,CASSEQYQASNYGYTF,TGTGCCAGCAGTGAGCAGTATCAGGCGTCTAACTATGGCTACACCTTC
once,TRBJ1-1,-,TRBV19,CASSIDLSVEAFF,TGTGCCAGTAGTATAGATCTGAGTGTAGAAGCTTTCTTT
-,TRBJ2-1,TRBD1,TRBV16,CASSHGQGNEQFF,TGTGCCAGCAGCCACGGACAGGGAAATGAGCAGTTCTTC
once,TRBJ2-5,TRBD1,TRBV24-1,CATSSGQGFETQYF,TGTGCCACCAGCTCGGGACAGGGTTTTGAGACCCAGTACTTC
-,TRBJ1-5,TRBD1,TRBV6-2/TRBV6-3,CASSATGDNQPQHF,TGTGCCAGCAGTGCGACAGGGGACAATCAGCCCCAGCATTTT
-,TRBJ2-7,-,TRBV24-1,CATSERNSYEQYF,TGTGCCACCAGTGAGCGCAACTCCTACGAGCAGTACTTC
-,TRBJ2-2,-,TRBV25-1,CASSEALATNTGELFF,TGTGCCAGCAGTGAAGCGCTAGCTACGAACACCGGGGAGCTGTTTTTT
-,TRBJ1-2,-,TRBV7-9,CASSQGDYGYTF,TGTGCCAGCAGCCAGGGTGATTATGGCTACACCTTC
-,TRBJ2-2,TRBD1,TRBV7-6,CASSRAGTGGQRELFF,TGTGCCAGCAGTCGAGCCGGGACAGGGGGACAGAGGGAGCTGTTTTTT
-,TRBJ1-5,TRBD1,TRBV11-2,CASRATGDQPQHF,TGTGCCAGCAGGGCGACAGGGGATCAGCCCCAGCATTTT
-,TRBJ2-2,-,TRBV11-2,CASSLEVRAGELFF,TGTGCCAGCAGCTTAGAAGTGCGGGCCGGGGAGCTGTTTTTT
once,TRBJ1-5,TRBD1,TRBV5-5,CASSFLGQGYQPQHF,TGTGCCAGCAGCTTTCTGGGACAGGGATATCAGCCCCAGCATTTT
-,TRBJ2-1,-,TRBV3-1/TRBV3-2,CASSQAQGVNNEQFF,TGTGCCAGCAGCCAGGCGCAAGGAGTTAACAATGAGCAGTTCTTC
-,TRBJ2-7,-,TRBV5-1,CASSLGVAATEQYF,TGCGCCAGCAGCCTCGGGGTAGCCGCCACCGAGCAGTACTTC
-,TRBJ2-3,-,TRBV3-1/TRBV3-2,CASSSGGLDTQYF,TGTGCCAGCAGCTCAGGAGGTTTGGATACGCAGTATTTT
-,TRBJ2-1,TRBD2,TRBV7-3,CASSLNPGLETYNEQFF,TGTGCCAGCAGTCTAAACCCCGGACTAGAGACCTACAATGAGCAGTTCTTC